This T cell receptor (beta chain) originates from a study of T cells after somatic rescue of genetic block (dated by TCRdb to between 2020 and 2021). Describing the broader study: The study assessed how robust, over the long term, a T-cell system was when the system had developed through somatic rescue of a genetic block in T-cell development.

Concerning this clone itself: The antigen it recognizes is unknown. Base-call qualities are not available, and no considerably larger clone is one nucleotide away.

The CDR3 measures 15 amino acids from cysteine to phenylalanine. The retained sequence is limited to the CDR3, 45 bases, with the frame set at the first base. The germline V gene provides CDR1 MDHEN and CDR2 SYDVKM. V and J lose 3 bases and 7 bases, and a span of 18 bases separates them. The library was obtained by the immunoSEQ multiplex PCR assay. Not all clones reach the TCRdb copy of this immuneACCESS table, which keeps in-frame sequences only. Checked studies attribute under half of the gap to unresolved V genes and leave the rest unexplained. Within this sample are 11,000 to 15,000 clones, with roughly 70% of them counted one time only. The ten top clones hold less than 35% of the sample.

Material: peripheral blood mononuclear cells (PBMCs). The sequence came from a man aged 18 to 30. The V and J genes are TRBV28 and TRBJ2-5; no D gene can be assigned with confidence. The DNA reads TGTGCCAGCAGTTTTAAAGGCGGCAACCTCCCGACCCAGTACTTC. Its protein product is CASSFKGGNLPTQYF.